This T cell receptor beta chain was sequenced in a study of control samples from healthy donors and cancer patients. Measured with immunoSEQ multiplex PCR; TCRdb has only the in-frame clones, and not every one. The data contain 110,000 or so clones, just under 90% of them singletons. V gave up 3 bases and J gave up 2 bases; unmatched junction bases: 9. In germline, CDR1 is SEHNR, CDR2 FQNEAQ (reference sequence). The CDR3 is made up of 17 amino acids. The chain is built from TRBV7-9 and TRBJ1-3; 8 positions match TRBD1. This receptor was obtained from a man aged 25-40 years in good health. Sample: blood. CDR3 in DNA: TGTGCCAGCAGCTTGAGGTACAGGGGGGAAACTGGAAACACCATATATTTT. It yields the protein CASSLRYRGETGNTIYF.